The 2 T cell receptor beta chains reported below all come from one sample, sequenced in a study of response to subunit inactivated influenza vaccine. Each CDR3 protein gets one entry after TCRdb re-called the RT-PCR reads with MiXCR. Here the sample spans 500,000 to 600,000 distinct CDR3 sequences, around 13% being singletons. Here the sequenced sample was PBMCs from blood, taken 12 days after vaccination. The receptors come from a man aged 50-59 years who received an inactivated influenza vaccine.

This clonotype was seen only a few times. The chain combines TRBV4-3 with TRBJ1-2; D not certain. Trimming cost V 1 base and J 3 bases, with 9 bases left between them. Germline values: CDR1 LGHNA, CDR2 YSLEER. This CDR3 has 14 residues. In DNA form, the CDR3 reads TGCGCCAGCAGCCAAGTTTTAGGGCACTATGGCTACACCTTC. Translated: CASSQVLGHYGYTF.

The rearrangement links TRBV7-8 to TRBJ1-1; D is undetermined. The CDR3 sequence is 15 residues long. The germline V and J ends were trimmed by 4 bases and 3 bases, with 15 bases remaining between them. Per germline, CDR1 SGHVS and CDR2 FQNEAQ. CDR3 region: CASSSSPGPDTEAFF. The CDR3 DNA is TGTGCCAGCAGCTCATCCCCGGGTCCAGACACTGAAGCTTTCTTT.